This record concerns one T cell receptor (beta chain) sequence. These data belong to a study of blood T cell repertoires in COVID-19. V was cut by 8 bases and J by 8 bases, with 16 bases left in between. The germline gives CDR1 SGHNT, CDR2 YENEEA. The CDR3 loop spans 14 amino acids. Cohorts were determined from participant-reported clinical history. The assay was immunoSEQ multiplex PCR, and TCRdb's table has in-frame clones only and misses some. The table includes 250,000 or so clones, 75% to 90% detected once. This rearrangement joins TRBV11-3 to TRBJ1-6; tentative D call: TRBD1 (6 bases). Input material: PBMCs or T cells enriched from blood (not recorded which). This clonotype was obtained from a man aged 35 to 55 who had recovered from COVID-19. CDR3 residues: CASRGQSGDSPLHF. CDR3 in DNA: TGTGCCAGCCGGGGACAAAGTGGTGATTCACCCCTCCACTTT.